What follows are 4 T cell receptor beta chains derived from one specimen sequenced in a study of cytomegalovirus exposure and HLA in healthy donors. Assay used: immunoSEQ multiplex PCR; TCRdb lists only in-frame clones, some missing. The data show about 150,000 clones, roughly 84% seen once. The sequenced sample was PBMCs. These receptors all stem from a human donor in good health.

This chain joins TRBV4-1 and TRBJ1-5, with D possibly TRBD1 on 6 matching bases. Germline V CDR1 and CDR2: MGHRA, YSYEKL. This CDR3 has 15 residues. V lost 3 bases and J lost 4, with 13 bases in between. For the CDR3, the DNA is TGCGCCAGCAGCCACAGCCTGGACAGAAATCAGCCCCAGCATTTT. Amino acid sequence: CASSHSLDRNQPQHF.

This clone was observed once. The chain combines TRBV27 with TRBJ2-3; TRBD2 aligns across 11 bases. With V trimmed by 5 bases and J by 5 bases, 9 bases remained unmatched. Per the germline V gene, CDR1 is MNHEY and CDR2 is SMNVEV (reference sequence). CDR3 length: 16 residues. The CDR3 region has the DNA TGTGCCAGCAGTCTCCTACTAGCGGGAGCGGTAGATACGCAGTATTTT. This translates into CASSLLLAGAVDTQYF.

The chain carries TRBV9 and TRBJ2-2, with D possibly TRBD1 on 6 matching bases. From germline, CDR1 is SGDLS and CDR2 YYNGEE. The CDR3 covers 15 residues. With 5 bases removed from V and 2 bases from J, the gap between germline ends came to 13 bases. The CDR3 reads CASRGAGGNTGELFF. DNA of the CDR3: TGTGCCAGCAGGGGGGCAGGAGGTAACACCGGGGAGCTGTTTTTT.

The genes are TRBV5-1 and TRBJ1-6; tentatively, D is TRBD1 (5 bases). The CDR3 sequence is 15 residues long. Germline V gene data show CDR1 as SGHRS and CDR2 as YFSETQ. Trimming left V 0 bases short and J 6 bases short, with 10 bases between. CDR3 in DNA: TGCGCCAGCAGCTTGGAAGGGGTTGGTAATTCACCCCTCCACTTT. This codes for CASSLEGVGNSPLHF.